This is a list of T cell receptor beta chains from one sample in a study of tumor-infiltrating lymphocytes in primary liver carcinoma. TCRdb redid the calling of the multiplex PCR reads with MiXCR, one entry per CDR3 protein. The sample holds more than 150,000 distinct CDR3 sequences, about 60% seen once. The sequenced sample consisted of peripheral blood. Receptors were obtained from a man aged 35 to 55 with primary liver carcinoma and hepatitis B virus infection. CDR3s include the opening cysteine and the closing phenylalanine or tryptophan. D genes are given only for firm matches. Clone size is not always given. Where it is, it says once, few, many or a class for expanded clones.

>NA|TRBJ2-1|TRBV5-1|few
TGCGCCAGCAGACAAAACCGGGACGAGGAGCAGTTCTTC
CASRQNRDEEQFF
>NA|TRBJ2-7|TRBV6-6|NA
TGTGCCAGCAGTTCAGCGGAGTCGGTCTACTTC
CASSSAESVYF
>TRBD1|TRBJ2-7|TRBV10-3|NA
TGTGCCATCAGTGAGTTCGACAGGGGACCCTACGAGCAGTACTTC
CAISEFDRGPYEQYF
>NA|TRBJ2-1|TRBV6-1|NA
TGTGCCAGCAGTGAATTGGGGCACCGGTACCTCAATGAGCAGTTCTTC
CASSELGHRYLNEQFF
>NA|TRBJ1-2|TRBV29-1|NA
TGCAGCGTTGCTGCCGGGACGGAACTTAACTATGGCTACACCTTC
CSVAAGTELNYGYTF
>TRBD2|TRBJ2-1|TRBV12-3/TRBV12-4|NA
TGTGCCAGTAGTTGGGTAGCGGGCTACAATGATCAGTTCTTC
CASSWVAGYNDQFF
>TRBD1|TRBJ2-3|TRBV5-5|once
TGTGCCAGCAGATCCGGACAGGGACGGGTCACATATACGCAGTATTTT
CASRSGQGRVTYTQYF
>NA|TRBJ1-2|TRBV4-1|NA
TGCGCCACCAGCCCTGCGAGGGGCAGAGAAAACTATGGCTACACCTTC
CATSPARGRENYGYTF
>NA|TRBJ1-4|TRBV15|NA
TGTGTCACCAGCCCGATGGGGGAAGGAAGGGAAAAACTGTTTTTC
CVTSPMGEGREKLFF
>NA|TRBJ1-2|TRBV11-2|many
TGTGCCAGCAGCGCCGACGGCCAGGAGGGCTACACCTTC
CASSADGQEGYTF
>NA|TRBJ1-6|TRBV13|NA
TGTGCCTGCAGCTTCTCGGGGGACTCACCCCTCCACTTT
CACSFSGDSPLHF
>TRBD2|TRBJ2-7|TRBV6-5|few
TGTGCCAGCAGCACAGAAAGGACGCGGGGGTTGGGGGAGCAGTACTTC
CASSTERTRGLGEQYF
>NA|TRBJ1-2|TRBV29-1|few
TGCAGCGCCCTCCAACCAGGCCAAAACAACTATGGCTACACCTTC
CSALQPGQNNYGYTF
>NA|TRBJ2-3|TRBV6-1|NA
TGTGCCAGCAGTGAAATGGAGGACTCCCTCCCGATAGATACGCAGTATTTT
CASSEMEDSLPIDTQYF
>TRBD2|TRBJ2-7|TRBV6-1|few
TGTGCCAGCAGTGAGCTAGCGGGAGCAACCTACGAGCAGTACTTC
CASSELAGATYEQYF
>NA|TRBJ2-2|TRBV5-5|NA
TGTGCCAGCAGCACCCCGCCCGGGACGGCCGGGGAGCTGTTTTTT
CASSTPPGTAGELFF
>NA|TRBJ2-7|TRBV6-1|few
TGTGCCAGCAGCGTACGGGCCTCGGTCTACGAGCAGTACTTC
CASSVRASVYEQYF
>TRBD1|TRBJ2-1|TRBV6-5|NA
TGTGGCAGCAGTAAACTCCCGGGACAGGGAGCCTCTGAACAGTTCTTC
CGSSKLPGQGASEQFF
>TRBD2|TRBJ2-7|TRBV5-1|NA
TGCGCCAGCAGCTTGACTAGCGGTCCCTCCTACGAGCAGTACTTC
CASSLTSGPSYEQYF
>TRBD1|TRBJ1-2|TRBV6-2/TRBV6-3|NA
TGTGCCAGCAGGGCCGGACAGGGGGATGGCTACACCTTC
CASRAGQGDGYTF
>TRBD2|TRBJ2-3|TRBV11-1|NA
TGTGCCAGCAGCCGGCGGATAGCGGGAGCAGGAGATACGCAGTATTTT
CASSRRIAGAGDTQYF
>TRBD1|TRBJ2-3|TRBV28|NA
TGTGCCAGGGCCGTTTTCACCGGGACAGGGGCTCATGAGACAGATACGCAGTATTTT
CARAVFTGTGAHETDTQYF
>NA|TRBJ1-5|TRBV6-1|NA
TGTGCCAGTAGTGAAGGTATCAGCACTGATAGCAATCAGCCCCAGCATTTT
CASSEGISTDSNQPQHF
>NA|TRBJ2-3|TRBV10-3|NA
TGTGCCAGTACCTCCGGCCCGGGCACAGATACGCAGTATTTT
CASTSGPGTDTQYF
>NA|TRBJ2-1|TRBV30|many
TGTGCCTGGAGAAGTCCCCTACCAGGGGAGCAGTTCTTC
CAWRSPLPGEQFF
>NA|TRBJ1-2|TRBV29-1|NA
TGCAGTGTTGCCGTGAGGGCAGGAGAAGGCTACACCTTC
CSVAVRAGEGYTF
>TRBD2|TRBJ2-7|TRBV11-2|once
TGTGCCAGCAGCCCCATGTTGGGAGGGCCTAACGTGCAGTACTTC
CASSPMLGGPNVQYF
>NA|TRBJ2-3|TRBV6-6|NA
TGTGCCGGCAGTTACTCGGGGTCCACAGATACGCAGTATTTT
CAGSYSGSTDTQYF
>NA|TRBJ1-1|TRBV6-1|few
TGTGCCAGCAGAGTACGGGGGGGCACTGAAGCTTTCTTT
CASRVRGGTEAFF
>TRBD2|TRBJ2-5|TRBV10-2|few
TGCGCCAGCAGTGACGTAGCGGGAGGGGGAAAGACCCAGTACTTC
CASSDVAGGGKTQYF
>NA|TRBJ2-4|TRBV6-1|once
TGTGGCAGCAGTGAAGTAACACTGGGAGCCAAAAACATTCAGTACTTC
CGSSEVTLGAKNIQYF
>NA|TRBJ2-5|TRBV9|NA
TGTGCCAGCAGCCCCCTTAGTCGGGCAGAGACCCAGTACTTC
CASSPLSRAETQYF
>NA|TRBJ2-1|TRBV10-3|NA
TGTGCCATCAGTGAGCGACTAGAGGTAAATGAGCAGTTCTTC
CAISERLEVNEQFF
>NA|TRBJ2-7|TRBV24-1|NA
TGTGCCACCAGTGATCAACCAATTCCCCTTTACGAGCAGTACTTC
CATSDQPIPLYEQYF
>NA|TRBJ2-7|TRBV29-1|NA
TGCAGCGTCCAGGGCACCGCCGGGCATTACTTC
CSVQGTAGHYF
>NA|TRBJ2-1|TRBV6-1|NA
TGTGTCAGCAGTCTAATCGGAGGGAATGAGCAGTTCTTC
CVSSLIGGNEQFF
>TRBD2|TRBJ2-5|TRBV29-1|once
TGCAGCGAAGTAGCGGGGCAAGAGATCCAGTACTTC
CSEVAGQEIQYF
>TRBD1|TRBJ1-1|TRBV6-5|NA
TGTGCCAGCAGTTACTACGACAGGGTGAGTGAAGCTTTCTTT
CASSYYDRVSEAFF
>NA|TRBJ2-1|TRBV11-2|NA
TGTGCCAGCAGCCTGCTGGGGCATGAGCAGTCCTTC
CASSLLGHEQSF
>TRBD2|TRBJ2-1|TRBV6-1|NA
TGTGCCAGCTGTGAAGGGACTAGCGGGATGCGTGAGCAGTTCTTC
CASCEGTSGMREQFF
>NA|TRBJ2-1|TRBV6-6|NA
TGTGCCAGCCGCCGGATAGAGAGCTACAATGAGCAGTTCTTC
CASRRIESYNEQFF
>TRBD2|TRBJ2-1|TRBV7-9|NA
TGTGCCAGCAGCTTATACGGACTAGCGGGAGGGCCCCTCACCAATGAGCAGTTCTTC
CASSLYGLAGGPLTNEQFF
>NA|TRBJ1-1|TRBV11-1|many
TGTGCCAGCAGCTTATCCTACACTGAAGCTTTCTTT
CASSLSYTEAFF
>NA|TRBJ2-7|TRBV5-6|NA
TGTGCCAACAGCCGATTACAGGGCCTTCCCCCCTACGAGCAGTACTTC
CANSRLQGLPPYEQYF
>NA|TRBJ2-7|TRBV19|NA
TGTGCCACCCGTCGAGGGGGGGCGAAGAACGAGCAGTACTTC
CATRRGGAKNEQYF
>TRBD1|TRBJ1-5|TRBV4-1|NA
TGCGCCAGCAGCCAAGGGACAGGGAGCAATCAGCCCCAGCATTTT
CASSQGTGSNQPQHF
>NA|TRBJ2-7|TRBV13|NA
TGTGCCAGCAGCTTACAGATAACCTACGAGCAGTACTTC
CASSLQITYEQYF
>TRBD2|TRBJ2-5|TRBV30|few
TGTGCCTGGCGGGAGGTGGGAGAGACCCAGTACTTC
CAWREVGETQYF
>NA|TRBJ2-1|TRBV12-3/TRBV12-4|once
TGTGCCAGCAGTTTCCGCCTCAGACAGGGGGTTCTAGCGGGTTACAATGAGCAGTTCTTC
CASSFRLRQGVLAGYNEQFF
>NA|TRBJ1-1|TRBV28|NA
TGTGCCGGCGGTCAAGGGTCAGGAGGTCGAGCTTTCTTT
CAGGQGSGGRAFF
>NA|TRBJ2-2|TRBV7-9|NA
TGTGCCAGCAGCTCCATCTCCTGGGGAGTAGGGACCGGGGAGCTGTTTTTT
CASSSISWGVGTGELFF
>TRBD1|TRBJ1-4|TRBV6-5|NA
TGTGCCAGCGATCATCCGACAGGGGGGAGTGAAAAACTGTTTTTT
CASDHPTGGSEKLFF
>NA|TRBJ2-2|TRBV29-1|NA
TGCAGCGTTAGTTTGACAGCTAACACCGGGGAGCTGTTTTTT
CSVSLTANTGELFF
>NA|TRBJ1-1|TRBV11-3|NA
TGTGCCAGTAGCATAGATATTCAGGCCTCGAACACTGAAGCTTTCTTT
CASSIDIQASNTEAFF
>NA|TRBJ1-3|TRBV29-1|NA
TGCAGCGTAGTTAAAGGAACTGGAAACACCATATATTTT
CSVVKGTGNTIYF